This passage covers 18 T cell receptor beta chains from one sample sequenced in a study of blood T cells in healthy people across ages. It was with a sample-barcoded 5' primer and a J-beta primer mix that a second PCR of roughly 6 to 12 cycles was run. TCRdb independently ran MiXCR on the 5' RACE reads; one entry per CDR3 protein. The data contain about 1.6 million distinct CDR3 sequences, 30% to 35% of them singletons. The sequenced material came from blood. The receptor set was obtained from a woman aged 25 to 39 in good health.

The chain employs TRBV12-3 or TRBV12-4 and TRBJ1-4; the D is unclear. The CDR3 is 12 residues long. The V end lost 5 bases, the J end lost 8 bases, and 9 bases lay between the germline ends. This CDR3 reads CASSGIGEKLFF. CDR3 sequence (DNA): TGTGCCAGCAGTGGGATCGGGGAAAAACTGTTTTTT.

This clonotype was counted many times. The chain has TRBV29-1 and TRBJ1-1; D gene unclear. Germline assignment: CDR1 SQVTM and CDR2 ANQGSEA. V was pared by 2 bases and J by 1 base, with 2 bases between. The CDR3 has 11 amino acids. This chain's CDR3 is CSVEQNTEAFF. In nucleotides, the CDR3 is TGCAGCGTTGAACAGAACACTGAAGCTTTCTTT.

This rearrangement joins TRBV5-1 to TRBJ2-3; the match to TRBD2 covers 9 bases. CDR3 length equals 16 residues. The ends lost 4 bases at V and 4 bases at J; junction bases unmatched: 10. Germline V gene sequence: CDR1 SGHRS, CDR2 YFSETQ. The DNA of the CDR3 is TGCGCCAGCAGCCCAAGGGGACTAGCTCGGTCAGATACGCAGTATTTT. Its translation is CASSPRGLARSDTQYF.

The chain employs TRBV7-9 and TRBJ1-2; D possibly corresponds to TRBD1 (5 bases). The V end was cut by 7 bases, the J end by 5 bases, with 14 bases between. Germline V lookup: CDR1 SEHNR, CDR2 FQNEAQ (reference sequence). The CDR3 runs to 13 residues. The CDR3 region has the DNA TGTGCCAGCAACCTCGCAGGGTCGTATGGCTACACCTTC. Its translation: CASNLAGSYGYTF.

The chain carries TRBV7-2 and TRBJ1-5; D is possibly TRBD1 (5 bases). The germline CDR1 and CDR2 sequences are SGHTA and FQGNSA. The V and J ends lost 7 bases and 6 bases respectively, with 10 bases between them. This CDR3 contains 12 residues. CDR3 coding DNA: TGTGCCAGCATTTCGGGACGTCAGCCCCAGCATTTT. This codes for CASISGRQPQHF.

This clonotype was seen a handful of times. This rearrangement joins TRBV10-3 to TRBJ2-7, with 8 bases lining up with TRBD2. Trimming cost V 8 bases and J 7 bases; bases outside gene matches: 19. The germline gives CDR1 ENHRY, CDR2 SYGVKD. This CDR3 is 16 amino acids long. CDR3 sequence reads: CAIGGTRAGGGGEQYF. CDR3 bases: TGTGCCATCGGTGGGACAAGGGCGGGGGGCGGCGGTGAGCAGTACTTC.

This clonotype was observed a few times. DNA of the CDR3: TGTGCCAGCAGCCCCCCCGGGAACGGGGGGGGCTACACCTTC. Residues: CASSPPGNGGGYTF. This chain joins TRBV12-3 or TRBV12-4 and TRBJ1-2; TRBD1 might be the D (5 bases). V was trimmed by 6 bases and J by 8 bases, leaving 19 bases between them. This CDR3 has 14 amino acids.

Regarding this clonotype: The junction shows a germline mismatch at one end, possibly a read error. The chain uses TRBV7-2 and TRBJ2-7, with a possible D match to TRBD1 (5 bases). The CDR3 spans 12 residues. From germline, CDR1 is SGHTA and CDR2 FQGNSA. The CDR3 bases are TGTGCCCGCAGCCCCAGGGTCCACGAGCAGTACTTC. Amino acid sequence: CARSPRVHEQYF.

This sequence joins TRBV6-5 and TRBJ2-1; a weak D match, TRBD2 (6 bases). Germline CDR1 and CDR2: MNHEY and SVGAGI. The V end lost 7 bases, the J end lost 0 bases, and 25 bases lay between the germline ends. The CDR3 runs 19 residues. Here the CDR3 reads CASNSPRVVADSSYNEQFF. The CDR3 bases are TGTGCCAGCAATTCCCCCAGGGTGGTAGCGGATAGCTCCTACAATGAGCAGTTCTTC.

The chain joins TRBV11-2 to TRBJ2-5; D is unclear. The germline CDR1 and CDR2 sequences are SGHAT and FQNNGV. This CDR3 has 16 amino acids. V lost 1 base to trimming and J lost 1 base, with 13 bases between them. The CDR3 is CASSLGSVNVQETQYF. CDR3 in DNA: TGTGCCAGCAGCTTAGGTTCCGTGAATGTCCAAGAGACCCAGTACTTC.

The V gene is TRBV20-1, the J gene TRBJ2-3; 12 positions agree with TRBD2. CDR3 length equals 17 residues. The trim removed 5 bases at V and 5 bases at J, leaving 14 bases unmatched. CDR1 is DFQATT, CDR2 SNEGSKA, per germline (reference sequence). Written as DNA, the CDR3 is TGCAGTGCTGGAGGACAGACTAGCGGGAGATATGTAGATACGCAGTATTTT. Translating gives CSAGGQTSGRYVDTQYF.

As for this clonotype: Relative to the germline gene, one junction end is altered; a read error may explain this. The V and J genes are TRBV5-1 and TRBJ1-5; D ambiguous. The CDR3 runs to 16 residues. Looked up from germline, CDR1 is SGHRS and CDR2 is YFSETQ. The CDR3 bases are TGCACCAGCAGCTTGGAGCCGGGCATGAGCAATCAGCCCCAGCATTTT. Translation: CTSSLEPGMSNQPQHF.

This clonotype was picked up one time. One end of the junction does not line up with germline, which may come from a read error. The V gene is TRBV20-1, the J gene TRBJ1-2; the D is unclear. In germline, CDR1 is DFQATT, CDR2 SNEGSKA (reference sequence). This CDR3 is 11 amino acids long. This CDR3 is CSTSVADGYTF. The CDR3 DNA follows: TGCAGTACTAGTGTCGCTGACGGCTACACCTTC.

This clonotype was picked up a small number of times. The rearrangement links TRBV5-1 to TRBJ1-2, with TRBD1 as a possible D gene (6 bases). CDR1 and CDR2 from the germline V gene are SGHRS and YFSETQ. Trimming shortened V by 6 bases and J by 4 bases, and 19 bases separated the two germline ends. This CDR3 comprises 15 residues. CDR3 amino acids: CASKSQGIEGYGYTF. The CDR3 DNA reads TGCGCCAGCAAATCACAGGGAATTGAGGGCTATGGCTACACCTTC.

The V and J genes are TRBV11-2 and TRBJ2-2; TRBD2 agrees at 8 bases. The trim removed 10 bases at V and 5 bases at J, leaving 9 bases unmatched. The CDR3 sequence is 14 residues long. CDR1 is SGHAT and CDR2 is FQNNGV in the germline V gene. CDR3 bases: TGTGCCATCAGGATCTCGGGGGGGACCGGGGAGCTGTTTTTT. Its protein is CAIRISGGTGELFF.

About this clonotype: At one end, the junction sequence differs from germline, possibly due to a read error. The chain couples TRBV6-1 to TRBJ1-2, with 9 positions matching TRBD1. The CDR3 spans 13 residues. Germline assignment: CDR1 MNHNS and CDR2 SASEGT. CDR3 sequence (DNA): TGTGCCAGCAGTGGGGACAGGGCCGATGGCCACACCTTC. Translated, it gives CASSGDRADGHTF.

The genes are TRBV9 and TRBJ1-1; TRBD1 matches at 9 bases. CDR1 and CDR2 (germline): SGDLS, YYNGEE. J gave up 5 bases and V 3 bases, and 11 bases lay outside the gene matches. This CDR3 has 16 residues. The CDR3 coding sequence is TGTGCCAGCAGCGACTCGGAACGGACAGGGGAAACTGAAGCTTTCTTT. Amino acid sequence: CASSDSERTGETEAFF.

This clonotype was counted at least ten times. The V call is TRBV20-1, the J call TRBJ2-7; D is uncertain. The CDR3 extends over 14 amino acids. The V end lost 0 bases, the J end lost 3 bases, and 12 bases lay between the germline ends. Germline assignment: CDR1 DFQATT and CDR2 SNEGSKA (reference sequence). The CDR3 coding sequence is TGCAGTGCTAGAGACGCGTCTAAGAACTACGAGCAGTACTTC. Translated, it gives CSARDASKNYEQYF.